These T cell receptor beta chains were read from a single sample in a study of blood T cells in healthy people across ages. TCRdb re-analysed the 5' RACE reads in MiXCR, keeping a single row per CDR3 protein. This table holds some 1.5 million distinct CDR3 sequences, roughly 27% found once. What was sequenced was blood. The receptor set was obtained from a woman aged 25 to 39 in good health. Each CDR3 is given with its conserved first and last residue. D genes are given only for firm matches. The size of a clone is reported for some rows only, either as once, few or many, or as a class for expanded clones.

CDR3nt: TGTGCCAGCAGTGAAAAGGTGTGGCCTAAGGAGCAGTACTTC
CDR3aa: CASSEKVWPKEQYF
d_gene: NA
v_gene: TRBV2
abundance: few
j_gene: TRBJ2-7

CDR3nt: TGCGCCAGCAGCTACGGGGAACAGGGAAACGCTGAAGCTTTCTTT
CDR3aa: CASSYGEQGNAEAFF
d_gene: NA
v_gene: TRBV5-1
abundance: NA
j_gene: TRBJ1-1

CDR3nt: TGCAGTGCTAGAGATCAAGGGGTACTACGCGAGCAGTACTTC
CDR3aa: CSARDQGVLREQYF
d_gene: NA
v_gene: TRBV20-1
abundance: many
j_gene: TRBJ2-7

CDR3nt: TGCAGTGCTAGAGAACGGCAGGGCCCGGGGGAGACCCAGTACTTC
CDR3aa: CSARERQGPGETQYF
d_gene: NA
v_gene: TRBV20-1
abundance: few
j_gene: TRBJ2-5

CDR3nt: TGCGCCAGCAGCCAGGTGGCCGGGTTCTCCTACGAGCAGTACTTC
CDR3aa: CASSQVAGFSYEQYF
d_gene: NA
v_gene: TRBV4-3
abundance: many
j_gene: TRBJ2-7

CDR3nt: TGCAGTGCTAATCTAAAACCCCTGAGCGACAATCAGCCCCAGCATTTT
CDR3aa: CSANLKPLSDNQPQHF
d_gene: NA
v_gene: TRBV20-1
abundance: NA
j_gene: TRBJ1-5

CDR3nt: TGTGCCAGCAGCTCCGGACAGGTCGTCCCTGGGGCCAACGTCCTGACTTTC
CDR3aa: CASSSGQVVPGANVLTF
d_gene: TRBD1
v_gene: TRBV7-2
abundance: NA
j_gene: TRBJ2-6

CDR3nt: TGCAGTGCTGCCAGGACAGGGGCGATCAACACTGAAGCTTTCTTT
CDR3aa: CSAARTGAINTEAFF
d_gene: TRBD1
v_gene: TRBV20-1
abundance: few
j_gene: TRBJ1-1

CDR3nt: TGTGCCAGCAGTTACCCGATAGACAGTCTGAACACTGAAGCTTTCTTT
CDR3aa: CASSYPIDSLNTEAFF
d_gene: NA
v_gene: TRBV6-2/TRBV6-3
abundance: NA
j_gene: TRBJ1-1

CDR3nt: TGTGCCAGCAGCTTTGCGACCTTAGCGGTTAACTCCTACAATGAGCAGTTCTTC
CDR3aa: CASSFATLAVNSYNEQFF
d_gene: NA
v_gene: TRBV12-3/TRBV12-4
abundance: many
j_gene: TRBJ2-1

CDR3nt: TGTGCCAGCAGTTTGGACGGGGGTTCCCAGTGGACTGAAGCTTTCTTT
CDR3aa: CASSLDGGSQWTEAFF
d_gene: NA
v_gene: TRBV12-3/TRBV12-4
abundance: NA
j_gene: TRBJ1-1

CDR3nt: TGTGCCAGCAGCCAAATAGGAACGCAGTTCTTC
CDR3aa: CASSQIGTQFF
d_gene: NA
v_gene: TRBV7-2
abundance: few
j_gene: TRBJ2-1

CDR3nt: TGCAGTGCTAGAGATCGGAGGCAGATGAACACTGAAGCTTTCTTT
CDR3aa: CSARDRRQMNTEAFF
d_gene: NA
v_gene: TRBV20-1
abundance: few
j_gene: TRBJ1-1

CDR3nt: TGTGCCAGCAGCGAACTACACCAATTCAACATTCAGTACTTC
CDR3aa: CASSELHQFNIQYF
d_gene: NA
v_gene: TRBV6-1
abundance: many
j_gene: TRBJ2-4

CDR3nt: TGCAGCGTTGAAGGGTATGGCTACACCTTC
CDR3aa: CSVEGYGYTF
d_gene: NA
v_gene: TRBV29-1
abundance: few
j_gene: TRBJ1-2